Listed below are T cell receptor beta chains from one sample, sequenced in a study of T cell repertoires in cytomegalovirus infection. MiXCR was run by TCRdb on the reads, yielding one entry per CDR3 protein. The table records just under 550,000 distinct CDR3 sequences, about a quarter of them present only once. Sample: PBMCs. These receptor sequences come from a human donor in good health (CMV status not recorded). Some clones in this sample may be carry-over from other donors' samples. Each CDR3 is given with its conserved first and last residue. A D gene is named only where the DNA matches it firmly.

J gene: TRBJ1-4; D gene: TRBD1; V gene: TRBV13; CDR3 protein: CASSRQGAGTNEKLFF
J gene: TRBJ2-1; D gene: .; V gene: TRBV7-2; CDR3 protein: CASSPSGGAVGEQFF
J gene: TRBJ2-3; D gene: .; V gene: TRBV7-8; CDR3 protein: CASSLGQNTDTQYF
J gene: TRBJ1-3; D gene: TRBD1; V gene: TRBV2; CDR3 protein: CASSEQGARGNTIYF
J gene: TRBJ1-4; D gene: .; V gene: TRBV7-9; CDR3 protein: CASSARQTNEKLFF
J gene: TRBJ2-7; D gene: TRBD2; V gene: TRBV20-1; CDR3 protein: CSASSVAGAYEQYF
J gene: TRBJ2-4; D gene: .; V gene: TRBV20-1; CDR3 protein: CSARADHITKNIQYF
J gene: TRBJ1-1; D gene: TRBD1; V gene: TRBV7-3; CDR3 protein: CASSQTGQQVNTEAFF
J gene: TRBJ1-5; D gene: TRBD1; V gene: TRBV4-3; CDR3 protein: CASSERQGRWPQHF
J gene: TRBJ1-1; D gene: TRBD1; V gene: TRBV7-2; CDR3 protein: CASSAATGTGTEAFF
J gene: TRBJ2-5; D gene: TRBD2; V gene: TRBV7-8; CDR3 protein: CASSWPSGRGETQYF
J gene: TRBJ2-7; D gene: .; V gene: TRBV29-1; CDR3 protein: CSVSRPSRRIGVSYEQYF
J gene: TRBJ2-1; D gene: .; V gene: TRBV25-1; CDR3 protein: CASSEYRDNEQFF
J gene: TRBJ2-1; D gene: .; V gene: TRBV28; CDR3 protein: CASISGGSGNEQFF
J gene: TRBJ2-5; D gene: TRBD1; V gene: TRBV29-1; CDR3 protein: CSVEQGALPETQYF
J gene: TRBJ1-5; D gene: .; V gene: TRBV30; CDR3 protein: CAWSPWGSNQPQHF
J gene: TRBJ2-4; D gene: TRBD1; V gene: TRBV7-8; CDR3 protein: CASSTGTGGNIQYF
J gene: TRBJ1-1; D gene: TRBD1; V gene: TRBV7-2; CDR3 protein: CASSYGQVNTEAFF
J gene: TRBJ1-2; D gene: .; V gene: TRBV28; CDR3 protein: CASSPEQGGYGYTF
J gene: TRBJ2-1; D gene: TRBD2; V gene: TRBV6-5; CDR3 protein: CASRGTSGGRSSYNEQFF
J gene: TRBJ2-7; D gene: .; V gene: TRBV12-3/TRBV12-4; CDR3 protein: CASSFEGIGSYEQYF
J gene: TRBJ2-7; D gene: TRBD2; V gene: TRBV4-1; CDR3 protein: CASSPYVGGGIYEQYF
J gene: TRBJ2-1; D gene: TRBD2; V gene: TRBV6-6; CDR3 protein: CASSYSLNSGRIDEQFF
J gene: TRBJ2-3; D gene: TRBD2; V gene: TRBV20-1; CDR3 protein: CSSGGRGTDTQYF
J gene: TRBJ2-1; D gene: .; V gene: TRBV6-4; CDR3 protein: CASSPVGAGEQFF
J gene: TRBJ2-5; D gene: TRBD2; V gene: TRBV7-8; CDR3 protein: CASSPGLVGTQETQYF
J gene: TRBJ1-2; D gene: .; V gene: TRBV12-3/TRBV12-4; CDR3 protein: CASSPGRVAGYTF
J gene: TRBJ2-1; D gene: TRBD2; V gene: TRBV6-2/TRBV6-3; CDR3 protein: CASSLLAGKNEQFF
J gene: TRBJ1-6; D gene: .; V gene: TRBV12-3/TRBV12-4; CDR3 protein: CASSLGTRSPLHF
J gene: TRBJ1-2; D gene: .; V gene: TRBV12-3/TRBV12-4; CDR3 protein: CASSTGTVTF
J gene: TRBJ2-1; D gene: .; V gene: TRBV7-3; CDR3 protein: CASSPDLPNEQFF
J gene: TRBJ1-1; D gene: .; V gene: TRBV12-3/TRBV12-4; CDR3 protein: CASSPPKGGAFF
J gene: TRBJ2-1; D gene: .; V gene: TRBV7-6; CDR3 protein: CASSFFGSSYNEQFF
J gene: TRBJ2-5; D gene: .; V gene: TRBV12-3/TRBV12-4; CDR3 protein: CASRLGIGETQYF
J gene: TRBJ2-1; D gene: .; V gene: TRBV6-5; CDR3 protein: CASSPLASSYNEQFF
J gene: TRBJ1-6; D gene: .; V gene: TRBV20-1; CDR3 protein: CSARTEYNSPLHF
J gene: TRBJ2-7; D gene: .; V gene: TRBV7-6; CDR3 protein: CASSLYMTRYEQYF
J gene: TRBJ2-1; D gene: TRBD2; V gene: TRBV12-3/TRBV12-4; CDR3 protein: CASQGLAAYNEQFF
J gene: TRBJ2-5; D gene: .; V gene: TRBV5-5; CDR3 protein: CASSRQAPETQYF